These 25 T cell receptor beta chains were all obtained from the same sample, sequenced in a study of graft-versus-host responses after intestinal transplantation (dated by TCRdb to about 2021). The method behind the library was the immunoSEQ multiplex PCR assay. The immuneACCESS repertoire file appears here via TCRdb, limited to in-frame rearrangements. These files lack a portion of the clones; in checked studies, under half of the deficit traces to unresolved V genes, and the cause of the others is not known. The sample records 84,000 or so clones, around 90% of which are singletons. Of the sample, more than 0.3% falls within the top ten clones. The meaning of the sample's time point label: cells obtained before transplantation from donor or recipient. These receptors have no known antigen. This specimen was unstimulated CD4+ T cells sorted from spleen or lymph node cells, taken before intestinal transplant. These receptor sequences come from a human donor who received an intestinal transplant.

The chain links TRBV7-6 to TRBJ2-7; TRBD1 or TRBD2 may be the D gene (5 bases each). The CDR3 is made up of 14 amino acids. V was clipped by 1 base and J by 3 bases, with 10 bases between them. Germline CDR1 is SGHVS and CDR2 is FNYEAQ. CDR3 sequence: CASSLVMGDYEQYF. The CDR3 region has the DNA TGTGCCAGCAGCTTAGTCATGGGGGACTACGAGCAGTACTTC.

The genes are TRBV2 and TRBJ1-4; the D is unclear. The germline CDR1 and CDR2 sequences are SNHLY and FYNNEI. This CDR3 is built from 13 residues. V was shortened by 5 bases and J by 0 bases, with 4 bases between the two germline ends. The CDR3 coding sequence is TGTGCCAGCAGTAGGGCAACTAATGAAAAACTGTTTTTT. The encoded protein is CASSRATNEKLFF. Full variable domain (outside the CDR3, taken from reference TRBV2 and TRBJ1-4): EPEVTQTPSHQVTQMGQEVILRCVPISNHLYFYWYRQILGQKVEFLVSFYNNEISEKSEIFDDQFSVERPDGSNFTLKIRSTKLEDSAMYFCASSRATNEKLFFGSGTQLSVL.

The rearrangement links TRBV27 to TRBJ2-7; perhaps D is TRBD1 or TRBD2 (5 bases each). The CDR3 loop spans 13 amino acids. The V end lost 7 bases, the J end lost 2 bases, and 12 bases lay between the germline ends. Germline CDR1 reads MNHEY; CDR2 reads SMNVEV (reference sequence). CDR3 sequence reads: CASKRGPTYEQYF. The CDR3 DNA reads TGTGCCAGCAAGAGGGGTCCCACCTACGAGCAGTACTTC.

The table lists this clone with a few counts. This chain joins TRBV15 and TRBJ2-7; 9 bases agree with TRBD1. The CDR3 is made up of 16 amino acids. The germline CDR1 and CDR2 sequences are LNHNV and YYDKDF (reference sequence). The V segment lost 6 bases and the J segment 6 bases; nucleotides outside the gene matches: 15. The CDR3 nucleotides read TGTGCCACCAGAAATACCGGGACAGGGTCCTCAGGCGAGCAGTACTTC. The encoded protein is CATRNTGTGSSGEQYF.

The chain is built from TRBV6-1 and TRBJ2-3; maybe TRBD1 (6 bases). Germline V gene sequence: CDR1 MNHNS, CDR2 SASEGT. This CDR3 is 15 amino acids long. V was shortened by 7 bases and J by 1 base, with 15 bases between the two germline ends. CDR3: CASKSPGARTDTQYF. For the CDR3, the DNA is TGTGCCAGCAAATCCCCAGGGGCGCGCACAGATACGCAGTATTTT.

This chain uses TRBV30 with TRBJ1-3, with D unclear. Germline V CDR1 and CDR2: GTSNPN, SVGIG (reference sequence). The length of the CDR3 is 16 residues. With 4 bases removed from V and 4 bases from J, the gap between germline ends came to 20 bases. This CDR3 reads CAWTVPPGSRGNTIYF. CDR3 in DNA: TGTGCCTGGACCGTTCCACCCGGGTCAAGAGGAAACACCATATATTTT.

This clone was detected only once. This sequence joins TRBV27 and TRBJ1-2; the D gene is possibly TRBD1 (6 bases). Germline CDR1 MNHEY, CDR2 SMNVEV (reference sequence). This CDR3 comprises 14 residues. V was pared by 3 bases and J by 2 bases, with 10 bases between. The CDR3 protein is CASSFRGGNYGYTF. The CDR3 bases are TGTGCCAGCAGTTTCAGGGGAGGGAACTATGGCTACACCTTC.

This clone was recorded once. V gene TRBV6-1 combines with J gene TRBJ1-2, with 9 bases identical to TRBD1. Germline assignment: CDR1 MNHNS and CDR2 SASEGT. The CDR3 contains 15 residues. Trimming at V came to 2 bases and at J to 4 bases, leaving 5 bases not matched to a gene. The CDR3 nucleotides are TGTGCCAGCAGTGAAATAGGGACAGGGACCTATGGCTACACCTTC. It translates to CASSEIGTGTYGYTF.

The gene calls are TRBV19 and TRBJ1-5; D call uncertain. V lost 7 bases to trimming and J lost 3 bases, with 7 bases between them. Germline CDR1 LNHDA, CDR2 SQIVND (reference sequence). The CDR3 is made up of 12 amino acids. CDR3 residues: CASKYPNQPQHF. The CDR3 bases are TGTGCCAGTAAATATCCCAATCAGCCCCAGCATTTT.

V and J are TRBV29-1 and TRBJ2-1; 8 bases are shared with TRBD1. Germline V gene sequence: CDR1 SQVTM, CDR2 ANQGSEA. There are 14 residues in the CDR3. The V and J ends lost 6 bases and 1 base, in that order; junction bases with no gene match: 5. The CDR3 is CSVADRASYNEQFF. CDR3 nucleotide sequence: TGCAGCGTCGCGGACAGGGCGTCCTACAATGAGCAGTTCTTC.

The J gene is TRBJ1-1, the V gene TRBV6-6; TRBD1 is a possible D gene (6 bases). The CDR3 consists of 15 residues. The V gene lost 5 bases and the J gene lost 1 base, with 14 bases spanning the gap. Germline CDR1 reads MNHNY; CDR2 reads SVGAGI (reference sequence). The CDR3 DNA follows: TGTGCCAGCAGTCCCCCCTTCAGGGGGAACACTGAAGCTTTCTTT. The encoded protein is CASSPPFRGNTEAFF.

This clone was recorded only once. V is TRBV19 and J is TRBJ2-1; 10 positions agree with TRBD2. J lost 0 bases, V lost 3 bases, and 5 bases had no gene match. This CDR3 is built from 17 residues. In germline, CDR1 is LNHDA, CDR2 SQIVND (reference sequence). The CDR3 DNA follows: TGTGCCAGTAGTATGCTAGCGGGAGAAGTCTCCTACAATGAGCAGTTCTTC. Amino acid sequence: CASSMLAGEVSYNEQFF.

The genes are TRBV21-1 and TRBJ2-2. TRBV21-1 corresponds to a pseudogene. The CDR3 length is 16 residues. The CDR3 loop reads CASSKERRSCTGELFF. CDR3 nucleotide sequence: TGTGCCAGCAGCAAAGAACGACGGTCGTGCACCGGGGAGCTGTTTTTT.

CDR3 coding DNA: TGTGCCAGCATGAGGGCGGGAGGGCCCTACAATGAGCAGTTCTTC. Translating it yields CASMRAGGPYNEQFF. The chain joins TRBV6-5 to TRBJ2-1; 9 bases are a match to TRBD2. V was clipped by 7 bases and J by 2 bases; unmatched bases: 6. The germline V gene has CDR1 MNHEY and CDR2 SVGAGI. The CDR3 is 15 residues long.

CDR3 loop: CASSPLAEAYEQYF. The CDR3, as DNA: TGTGCCAGCTCACCACTAGCGGAAGCCTACGAGCAGTACTTC. V gene TRBV18 combines with J gene TRBJ2-7; D may be TRBD2 (6 bases). The germline gives CDR1 KGHSH, CDR2 LQKENI. The CDR3 covers 14 residues. The V gene lost 1 base and the J gene lost 2 bases, with 9 bases spanning the gap. The entire variable domain, with the rest obtained from reference TRBV18 and TRBJ2-7, is as follows: NAGVMQNPRHLVRRRGQEARLRCSPMKGHSHVYWYRQLPEEGLKFMVYLQKENIIDESGMPKERFSAEFPKEGPSILRIQQVVRGDSAAYFCASSPLAEAYEQYFGPGTRLTVT.

The rearrangement uses TRBV2 and TRBJ2-7; D might be TRBD1 (6 bases). This CDR3 has 11 residues. Trimming stripped 6 bases from V and 3 bases from J, with 6 bases between. Per germline, CDR1 SNHLY and CDR2 FYNNEI. The CDR3 DNA reads as TGTGCCAGCAGGACAGGCTACGAGCAGTACTTC. It encodes CASRTGYEQYF.

This clone was observed a handful of times. This chain uses TRBV7-9 with TRBJ2-1; D may be TRBD2 (6 bases). V lost 2 bases, J lost 5 bases, and 16 bases lay in between. CDR1 SEHNR and CDR2 FQNEAQ come from the germline V gene (reference sequence). The CDR3 spans 16 residues. CDR3 sequence (DNA): TGTGCCAGCAGCTTAAATAGCGGAGGGAGCCACAATGAGCAGTTCTTC. Its translation: CASSLNSGGSHNEQFF. Variable domain in full (rest from reference TRBV7-9 and TRBJ2-1): DTGVSQNPRHKITKRGQNVTFRCDPISEHNRLYWYRQTLGQGPEFLTYFQNEAQLEKSRLLSDRFSAERPKGSFSTLEIQRTEQGDSAMYLCASSLNSGGSHNEQFFGPGTRLTVL.

This clone was seen a handful of times. The same CDR3 is also encoded by other DNA sequences in this sample. V is TRBV4-1 and J is TRBJ2-2; D unresolved. The CDR3 is 15 residues long. Germline loops: CDR1 MGHRA, CDR2 YSYEKL. The V end was cut by 1 base, the J end by 0 bases, with 6 bases between. This chain's CDR3 is CASSQVDSNTGELFF. The CDR3 DNA is TGCGCCAGCAGCCAAGTAGACTCGAACACCGGGGAGCTGTTTTTT.

DNA for the CDR3: TGTGCCAGCAGTCAACCAATTAGCGGGAGGGCAGATACGCAGTATTTT. It specifies CASSQPISGRADTQYF. The chain joins TRBV6-6 to TRBJ2-3; 11 bases are a match to TRBD2. This CDR3 has 16 residues. The junction had 8 bases not matched to a gene; V was cut back by 5 bases and J by 4 bases. Germline loops: CDR1 MNHNY, CDR2 SVGAGI (reference sequence).

The genes are TRBV5-1 and TRBJ1-1, with D possibly being TRBD1 (6 bases). The V gene's germline CDR1 is SGHRS and CDR2 YFSETQ. V lost 1 base and J 2 bases, leaving 12 bases between the germline ends. The CDR3 extends over 15 amino acids. Written as DNA, the CDR3 is TGCGCCAGCAGCTTGTTCGCAGGGGTTAACACTGAAGCTTTCTTT. Its translation is CASSLFAGVNTEAFF.

The J gene is TRBJ2-7, the V gene TRBV6-6; the D is unclear. The ends were cut back, 2 bases at V and 2 bases at J, with 4 bases in the middle. The germline V gene has CDR1 MNHNY and CDR2 SVGAGI (reference sequence). This CDR3 comprises 12 residues. This CDR3 is CASSYAPYEQYF. Written as DNA, the CDR3 is TGTGCCAGCAGTTACGCCCCCTACGAGCAGTACTTC.

V and J are TRBV27 and TRBJ1-2, with a tentative D call TRBD1 (6 bases). V was cut by 6 bases and J by 3 bases, with 11 bases left in between. CDR3 size: 13 residues. From germline, CDR1 is MNHEY and CDR2 SMNVEV (reference sequence). CDR3 DNA: TGTGCCAGCAGACAGGGTCGGTACTATGGCTACACCTTC. Translation gives CASRQGRYYGYTF.

The chain has TRBV6-5 and TRBJ1-5; no firm D call. The CDR3 totals 15 residues. Looked up from germline, CDR1 is MNHEY and CDR2 is SVGAGI. The V end was cut by 6 bases, the J end by 5 bases, with 17 bases between. The CDR3 loop is CASSPPSRGDQPQHF. In nucleotides, the CDR3 is TGTGCCAGCAGCCCACCGAGTCGGGGAGATCAGCCCCAGCATTTT.

The chain combines TRBV19 with TRBJ1-1; 8 nucleotides align to TRBD1. Germline CDR1 and CDR2: LNHDA and SQIVND (reference sequence). The CDR3 loop spans 14 amino acids. After removal of 6 bases from V and 1 base from J, the junction contained 4 bases not matched to a gene. The CDR3 region has the DNA TGTGCCAGTAGCGCGACAGGGGCGAACACTGAAGCTTTCTTT. Protein: CASSATGANTEAFF.

The chain employs TRBV6-5 and TRBJ2-7; a possible D gene is TRBD1 (5 bases). The CDR3 totals 13 residues. Germline CDR1 reads MNHEY; CDR2 reads SVGAGI. V lost 1 base and J lost 7, with 11 bases in between. The DNA of the CDR3 is TGTGCCAGCAGTTACTGGTCAGGGAAGGAGCAGTACTTC. It is translated as CASSYWSGKEQYF.